This T cell receptor (beta chain) emerged from a study of blood T cell repertoires in COVID-19. Overall study: Sites across the United States, Italy and Spain contributed samples from acute and convalescent COVID-19. From T cells, B-cell-depleted T cells, or PBMCs came the material, which was cDNA or gDNA.

V lost 6 bases, J lost 5 bases, and 6 bases stayed unmatched. Looked up from germline, CDR1 is SGHAT and CDR2 is FQNNGV. CDR3 size: 14 residues. The repertoire was sequenced with immunoSEQ multiplex PCR; TCRdb's copy has only in-frame clones and lacks some. Of about 210,000 clones in the sample, over 80% are singletons; the top ten hold around a tenth. V gene TRBV11-2 combines with J gene TRBJ1-4; 7 nucleotides match TRBD1. The sequencing sample was made of PBMCs or T cells enriched from blood (not recorded which). This TCR came from a man between 18 and 29 years old with acute COVID-19. CDR3 sequence: CASRQTGRNEKLFF. For the CDR3, the DNA is TGTGCCAGCAGACAGACAGGGAGGAATGAAAAACTGTTTTTT.